Below are 5 T cell receptor beta chains sequenced from a single sample in a study of CD8 T cells in Susac syndrome. It was with random hexamers that about 0.45 to 1 ug RNA was reverse transcribed. From the immunoSEQ multiplex PCR reads, TCRdb called clonotypes with MiXCR, one entry per CDR3 protein. Of tens of thousands of distinct CDR3 sequences detected, around 94% appear once; the ten largest clones hold more than 0.8%. The sequenced sample consisted of CD8+ T cells from PBMCs. These receptors came from a human donor with Susac syndrome.

This rearrangement joins TRBV2 to TRBJ2-5; no firm D call. V lost 8 bases and J lost 5, with 15 bases in between. CDR1 SNHLY and CDR2 FYNNEI come from the germline V gene. CDR3 size: 13 residues. CDR3 DNA: TGTGCCAGCGTGCCGGGCTCAGAGGAGACCCAGTACTTC. Its protein product is CASVPGSEETQYF.

This chain joins TRBV11-3 and TRBJ2-1, with 10 bases matching TRBD2. The CDR3 sequence is 17 residues long. Germline V gene lookup returns CDR1 SGHNT and CDR2 YENEEA. V lost 6 bases, J lost 5 bases, and 13 bases stayed unmatched. The CDR3 coding sequence is TGTGCCAGCAGTCTCGGACTAGCGGACAGTCGGGACAATGAGCAGTTCTTC. Amino acid sequence: CASSLGLADSRDNEQFF.

The rearrangement links TRBV15 to TRBJ2-1; 7 bases align to TRBD2. CDR3 length equals 16 residues. V shed 11 bases and J 0 bases; nucleotides not matched to a gene: 13. Germline loops: CDR1 LNHNV, CDR2 YYDKDF (reference sequence). CDR3 sequence (DNA): TGTGCCGTCAACCCCCATGGCGGGAGCTCCTACAATGAGCAGTTCTTC. Its protein product is CAVNPHGGSSYNEQFF.

The rearrangement links TRBV20-1 to TRBJ1-6; possibly TRBD1 for D (5 bases). The V gene lost 0 bases and the J gene lost 5 bases, with 17 bases spanning the gap. Germline V gives CDR1 DFQATT, CDR2 SNEGSKA (reference sequence). There are 17 residues in the CDR3. The CDR3 bases are TGCAGTGCTAGAGATCCCGAGGGGTTGAGTAATAATTCACCCCTCCACTTT. This codes for CSARDPEGLSNNSPLHF.

The V call is TRBV7-2, the J call TRBJ1-2; tentatively, D is TRBD1 (6 bases). Germline CDR1 reads SGHTA; CDR2 reads FQGNSA. The CDR3 is 16 amino acids. V gave up 5 bases and J gave up 3 bases, with 19 bases separating them. CDR3 in amino acids: CASSSPGGEGYYGYTF. As DNA, the CDR3 is TGTGCCAGCAGCAGTCCGGGGGGCGAGGGGTACTATGGCTACACCTTC.